One sample yielded the 15 T cell receptor beta chains listed below, sequenced in a study of cytomegalovirus exposure and HLA in healthy donors (dated by TCRdb to 2017 to 2019). Libraries were built with the immunoSEQ multiplex PCR assay. Sourced from immuneACCESS, this table was stored by TCRdb with only in-frame sequences that have V and J called. A share of the clones is absent; for the studies checked, an unresolved V gene accounts for under half, and the remainder has no known explanation. This sample has about 220,000 clones in its table, and around nine tenths of those were observed once. In total, the top ten clones hold 2% to 3% of the sample. Sequences were obtained from PBMCs. The receptors originated from a young man in good health and CMV-seronegative.

The rearrangement joins TRBV2 to TRBJ1-6; tentative D call: TRBD1 (5 bases). Trimming removed 6 bases from V and 5 bases from J, with 14 bases in between. Per the germline V gene, CDR1 is SNHLY and CDR2 is FYNNEI. The CDR3 runs to 15 residues. DNA for the CDR3: TGTGCCAGCAGGGCCCTTCGACAGAATAATTCACCCCTCCACTTT. Its protein product is CASRALRQNNSPLHF. The full variable domain, in which reference TRBV2 and TRBJ1-6 provide the parts outside the CDR3, is EPEVTQTPSHQVTQMGQEVILRCVPISNHLYFYWYRQILGQKVEFLVSFYNNEISEKSEIFDDQFSVERPDGSNFTLKIRSTKLEDSAMYFCASRALRQNNSPLHFGNGTRLTVT.

This clone was seen just once. V and J are TRBV7-2 and TRBJ1-6; perhaps TRBD1 as D (6 bases). Germline V lookup: CDR1 SGHTA, CDR2 FQGNSA. This CDR3 region has 16 residues. Trimming shortened V by 5 bases and J by 7 bases, and 18 bases separated the two germline ends. CDR3 region: CASSHNPDSLNSPLHF. The CDR3 bases are TGTGCCAGCAGCCACAACCCGGACAGTTTAAATTCACCCCTCCACTTT. Full variable domain (missing parts from reference TRBV7-2 and TRBJ1-6): GAGVSQSPSNKVTEKGKDVELRCDPISGHTALYWYRQSLGQGLEFLIYFQGNSAPDKSGLPSDRFSAERTGGSVSTLTIQRTQQEDSAVYLCASSHNPDSLNSPLHFGNGTRLTVT.

The chain joins TRBV11-2 to TRBJ2-4; 9 bases agree with TRBD1. The CDR3 length is 15 residues. With 5 bases clipped from V and 6 bases from J, the junction kept 8 bases outside the gene matches. Germline values: CDR1 SGHAT, CDR2 FQNNGV. The CDR3 sequence is CASSRDRVGPNIQYF. In DNA, the CDR3 is TGTGCCAGCAGCCGGGACAGGGTGGGTCCAAACATTCAGTACTTC.

The chain couples TRBV5-4 to TRBJ2-3; D call uncertain. The V end lost 0 bases, the J end lost 7 bases, and 12 bases lay between the germline ends. This CDR3 region has 14 residues. The germline V gene has CDR1 SGHNT and CDR2 YYREEE (reference sequence). In DNA form, the CDR3 reads TGTGCCAGCAGCTTGGTTGGTAGCACCAATACGCAGTATTTT. It translates to CASSLVGSTNTQYF.

The rearrangement joins TRBV28 to TRBJ2-1, with TRBD2 matching 13 bases. Germline V gives CDR1 MDHEN, CDR2 SYDVKM. Trimming took 10 bases from V and 6 from J; bases not matched to a gene: 6. CDR3 length: 14 residues. The DNA of the CDR3 is TGTGCCACCAGACTAGCGGGGGGTTTCAATGAGCAGTTCTTC. Amino acids: CATRLAGGFNEQFF.

The chain recombines TRBV6-1 with TRBJ1-1, with D possibly being TRBD1 (6 bases). Germline-derived CDR1 and CDR2 are MNHNS and SASEGT. The CDR3 covers 14 residues. Trimming removed 2 bases from V and 4 bases from J, with 11 bases in between. The CDR3 DNA sequence: TGTGCCAGCAGTGAACCCCAAGGGGGCACTGAAGCTTTCTTT. Residues: CASSEPQGGTEAFF.

The V call is TRBV28, the J call TRBJ2-1, with TRBD2 identical over 9 bases. V was pared by 6 bases and J by 9 bases, with 9 bases of the junction left unmatched. This CDR3 contains 14 residues. Germline CDR1 MDHEN, CDR2 SYDVKM. The CDR3 loop is CASSSGTSQREQFF. The CDR3 nucleotides are TGTGCCAGCAGCTCCGGGACTAGCCAACGTGAGCAGTTCTTC. Filled out from reference TRBV28 and TRBJ2-1, the complete variable domain reads DVKVTQSSRYLVKRTGEKVFLECVQDMDHENMFWYRQDPGLGLRLIYFSYDVKMKEKGDIPEGYSVSREKKERFSLILESASTNQTSMYLCASSSGTSQREQFFGPGTRLTVL.

The chain links TRBV5-1 to TRBJ2-3, with D possibly being TRBD1 (6 bases). Germline V gene data show CDR1 as SGHRS and CDR2 as YFSETQ. The CDR3 extends over 20 amino acids. The V end was cut by 2 bases, the J end by 2 bases, with 27 bases between. This CDR3 reads CASSFIPQGSYGGYTDTQYF. CDR3 coding DNA: TGCGCCAGCAGCTTTATCCCGCAGGGGTCGTACGGAGGATACACAGATACGCAGTATTTT.

The V call is TRBV4-2, the J call TRBJ2-7; possibly TRBD1 for D (6 bases). V was pared by 3 bases and J by 4 bases, with 16 bases between. Germline CDR1 and CDR2: LGHNA and YNFKEQ. This CDR3 spans 15 amino acids. The CDR3 bases are TGTGCCAGCAGCCACCTTTCTGGAAGGGGGTACGAGCAGTACTTC. Residues: CASSHLSGRGYEQYF.

The chain recombines TRBV28 with TRBJ1-2, with D tentatively TRBD1 (5 bases). This CDR3 contains 11 residues. Looked up from germline, CDR1 is MDHEN and CDR2 is SYDVKM. The V end was cut by 8 bases, the J end by 4 bases, with 8 bases between. CDR3 nucleotide sequence: TGTGCCAGCGCAGGGCCCTATGGCTACACCTTC. This sequence encodes CASAGPYGYTF.

The V call is TRBV27, the J call TRBJ1-2; TRBD1 might be the D (6 bases). The CDR3 loop spans 14 amino acids. Trimming shortened V by 4 bases and J by 8 bases, and 17 bases separated the two germline ends. Germline V CDR1 and CDR2: MNHEY, SMNVEV (reference sequence). The CDR3 nucleotides are TGTGCCAGCAGTTCCCATACAGGGAATAGGGGCTACACCTTC. Translated: CASSSHTGNRGYTF.

This clone was picked up a small number of times. The V gene is TRBV5-6, the J gene TRBJ1-5; 9 nucleotides agree with TRBD1. Germline V CDR1 and CDR2: SGHDT, YYEEEE. The CDR3 has 19 amino acids. J was trimmed by 1 base and V by 2 bases; bases with no gene match: 13. CDR3 sequence (DNA): TGTGCCAGCAGCTTTCTCGGGACAGGGAGGTTTGGCAGCAATCAGCCCCAGCATTTT. It translates to CASSFLGTGRFGSNQPQHF. The full variable domain, rest sourced from reference TRBV5-6 and TRBJ1-5, is DAGVTQSPTHLIKTRGQQVTLRCSPKSGHDTVSWYQQALGQGPQFIFQYYEEEERQRGNFPDRFSGHQFPNYSSELNVNALLLGDSALYLCASSFLGTGRFGSNQPQHFGDGTRLSIL.

The J gene is TRBJ2-2, the V gene TRBV28; D is unresolved. Germline values: CDR1 MDHEN, CDR2 SYDVKM. V was shortened by 9 bases and J by 0 bases, with 11 bases between the two germline ends. The CDR3 length is 14 residues. The CDR3 reads CASSPVANTGELFF. In nucleotides, the CDR3 is TGTGCCAGTAGCCCCGTCGCGAACACCGGGGAGCTGTTTTTT.

This clone is a singleton in its sample. V usage is TRBV2 and J usage is TRBJ2-2, with D maybe TRBD2 (5 bases). The germline V and J ends were trimmed by 5 bases and 1 base, with 8 bases remaining between them. The germline V gene encodes CDR1 SNHLY and CDR2 FYNNEI. The CDR3 length is 14 residues. DNA for the CDR3: TGTGCCAGCAGTCCGGGGAGGAACACCGGGGAGCTGTTTTTT. This gives the protein CASSPGRNTGELFF.

The V and J genes are TRBV27 and TRBJ1-2; 7 bases match TRBD1. The CDR3 runs 13 residues. The V gene's germline CDR1 is MNHEY and CDR2 SMNVEV (reference sequence). Trimming took 6 bases from V and 3 from J; bases not matched to a gene: 4. CDR3 nucleotides: TGTGCCAGCAGGCGAACAGGGGACTATGGCTACACCTTC. It yields the protein CASRRTGDYGYTF.